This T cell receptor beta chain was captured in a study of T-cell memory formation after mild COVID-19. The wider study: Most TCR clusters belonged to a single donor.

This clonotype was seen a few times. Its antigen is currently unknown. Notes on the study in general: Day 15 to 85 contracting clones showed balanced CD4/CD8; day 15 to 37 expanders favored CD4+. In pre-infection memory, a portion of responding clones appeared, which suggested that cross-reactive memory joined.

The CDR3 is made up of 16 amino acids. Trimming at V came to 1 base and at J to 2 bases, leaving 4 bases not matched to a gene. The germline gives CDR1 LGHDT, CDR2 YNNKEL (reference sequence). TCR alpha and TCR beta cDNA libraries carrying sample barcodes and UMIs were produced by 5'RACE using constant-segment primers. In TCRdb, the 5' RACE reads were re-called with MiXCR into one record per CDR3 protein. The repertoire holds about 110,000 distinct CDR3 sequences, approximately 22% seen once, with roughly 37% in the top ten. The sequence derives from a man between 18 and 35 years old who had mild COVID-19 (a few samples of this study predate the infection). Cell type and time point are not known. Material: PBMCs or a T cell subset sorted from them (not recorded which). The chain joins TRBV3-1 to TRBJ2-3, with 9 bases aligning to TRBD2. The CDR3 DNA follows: TGTGCCAGCAGCCAAGCGATAGCGGGGGACACAGATACGCAGTATTTT. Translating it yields CASSQAIAGDTDTQYF.